Each of the 12 T cell receptor beta chains below was sequenced from the same sample in a study of beta chain features in type 1 diabetes. General study findings and limits: Patients with Type 1 diabetes showed moderately but significantly shorter TCRB CDR3s in all four CD4+ subsets.

Their specific antigens are unknown. The authors reverse transcribed all of the isolated RNA, so sequencing captured expressed TCRB transcripts. Assay: immunoSEQ multiplex PCR; the TCRdb copy retains only in-frame clones and omits some. There are some 240,000 clones in the sample; about a sixth occur only once, and approximately 0.086% lies in the top ten. Input material: naive CD4+ T cells from blood. The receptors come from a man aged 30 to 45 with type 1 diabetes.

The chain is built from TRBV30 and TRBJ1-1; TRBD1 might be the D (5 bases). This CDR3 contains 18 residues. V lost 4 bases to trimming and J lost 6 bases, with 30 bases between them. CDR1 and CDR2 from the germline V gene are GTSNPN and SVGIG (reference sequence). The CDR3 bases are TGTGCCTGGACCCCGTTACGGACAAATTACGGGGAGAGGTCTGAAGCTTTCTTT. Translating it yields CAWTPLRTNYGERSEAFF.

The rearrangement joins TRBV5-1 to TRBJ2-7; 11 bases map to TRBD1. Germline CDR1 SGHRS, CDR2 YFSETQ. This CDR3 is 15 amino acids long. V dropped 2 bases and J dropped 6; count of bases not matched to a gene: 7. As DNA, the CDR3 is TGCGCCAGCAGCTTAGGACAGGGGGCCTTCAGCGAGCAGTACTTC. Translated: CASSLGQGAFSEQYF.

The rearrangement uses TRBV7-3 and TRBJ2-2; D not resolved. This CDR3 spans 16 amino acids. CDR1 is SGHTA and CDR2 is FQGTGA in the germline V gene. Trimming pared 0 bases from V and 0 bases from J, leaving 8 bases between. The CDR3 here is CASSLTVPANTGELFF. The CDR3 DNA is TGTGCCAGCAGCTTAACCGTCCCGGCGAACACCGGGGAGCTGTTTTTT.

This clone has a handful of counts. V usage is TRBV7-9 and J usage is TRBJ2-4; 8 positions match TRBD1. Looked up from germline, CDR1 is SEHNR and CDR2 is FQNEAQ (reference sequence). CDR3 length equals 16 residues. J lost 0 bases, V lost 6 bases, and 7 bases had no gene match. CDR3 coding DNA: TGTGCCAGCAGTCGTGGACAGGGCCTAGCCAAAAACATTCAGTACTTC. Translation gives CASSRGQGLAKNIQYF.

This clone was seen a few times. This sequence joins TRBV29-1 and TRBJ1-4; TRBD1 aligns across 7 bases. CDR3 size: 14 residues. The V and J ends lost 6 bases and 5 bases, in that order; junction bases with no gene match: 9. Germline values: CDR1 SQVTM, CDR2 ANQGSEA. The DNA for the CDR3 is TGCAGCGTCTCGTCCGGGACAGCAAATGAAAAACTGTTTTTT. Its protein product is CSVSSGTANEKLFF.

This clone was recorded a few times. The V call is TRBV28, the J call TRBJ1-5; D not certain. Germline V gene data show CDR1 as MDHEN and CDR2 as SYDVKM. The germline V and J ends were trimmed by 6 bases and 3 bases, with 3 bases remaining between them. This CDR3 is built from 11 residues. CDR3 DNA sequence: TGTGCCAGCAGGGCCAATCAGCCCCAGCATTTT. Its protein is CASRANQPQHF.

This clone was detected a few times. CDR3 nucleotide sequence: TGTGCCAGCAGCTTGCCCGTGGGGCTGGGCTCCTACGAGCAGTACTTC. Translated, it gives CASSLPVGLGSYEQYF. This chain links TRBV5-4 with TRBJ2-7; TRBD1 is a possible D gene (5 bases). The germline V gene has CDR1 SGHNT and CDR2 YYREEE (reference sequence). CDR3 length: 16 residues. V was clipped by 1 base and J by 0 bases, with 14 bases between them.

The chain combines TRBV5-1 with TRBJ2-3; 7 bases are shared with TRBD1. V lost 4 bases, J lost 5 bases, and 10 bases stayed unmatched. In germline, CDR1 is SGHRS, CDR2 YFSETQ. The CDR3 contains 15 residues. The DNA for the CDR3 is TGCGCCAGCAGCCCGCTCGGACAGGTTCAAGATACGCAGTATTTT. Its protein is CASSPLGQVQDTQYF.

The rearrangement joins TRBV7-2 to TRBJ2-2, with 10 bases matching TRBD2. J was trimmed by 6 bases and V by 8 bases; bases with no gene match: 15. The CDR3 consists of 17 residues. The V gene's germline CDR1 is SGHTA and CDR2 FQGNSA. The CDR3 nucleotides read TGTGCCAGCGGCCTAAAGCGGGAGGGCGTATCTCCCGGGGAGCTGTTTTTT. Translated: CASGLKREGVSPGELFF.

This chain links TRBV29-1 with TRBJ2-7; possible D gene TRBD1, 6 bases. V dropped 5 bases and J dropped 2 bases, with 16 bases sitting between them. Germline V gene lookup returns CDR1 SQVTM and CDR2 ANQGSEA. The CDR3 covers 14 residues. CDR3 coding DNA: TGCAGCGTTACTCCAGGGGTGGCTGCCTACGAGCAGTACTTC. It codes for CSVTPGVAAYEQYF.

This clone was picked up a small number of times. The V gene is TRBV5-1, the J gene TRBJ2-1; D not resolved. V lost 3 bases, J lost 5 bases, and 15 bases lay in between. The CDR3 contains 15 residues. Germline-derived CDR1 and CDR2 are SGHRS and YFSETQ. In DNA, the CDR3 is TGCGCCAGCAGCTCGTCCACTTCGTCCCACAATGAGCAGTTCTTC. Translating it yields CASSSSTSSHNEQFF.

This clone has just one count. This chain uses TRBV25-1 with TRBJ2-7, with D hard to call. The germline gives CDR1 MGHDK, CDR2 SYGVNS. This CDR3 spans 11 amino acids. V was cut by 5 bases and J by 3 bases, with 5 bases left in between. In nucleotides, the CDR3 is TGTGCCAGCAGTCCCTACTACGAGCAGTACTTC. Translated, it gives CASSPYYEQYF.